This T cell receptor beta chain appears in the sequencing data of a study of regulatory T cells in long-lasting Graves disease. Background on the study: Less than 3 months of antithyroid drugs had been taken by newly diagnosed Graves' patients.

Broader study findings: Persistent Graves' patients possessed reduced TCR diversity relative to recently diagnosed ones.

This sample's time point: newly diagnosed GD, antithyroid drugs for less than 3 months. There was RNA extracted from PBMCs, and the TCR library was made from it. Under American Thyroid Association guidelines, Graves' disease was diagnosed. Building the TCR beta libraries relied on iRepertoire HTBI primers, and CDR3 regions underwent Arm-PCR. One entry per CDR3 protein, called by TCRdb with MiXCR from the multiplex PCR reads. The table shows about 540,000 distinct CDR3 sequences, with roughly 14% occurring only once. This clonotype was seen repeatedly, ten times or more. Its antigen is unknown. Germline-derived CDR1 and CDR2 are DFQATT and SNEGSKA (reference sequence). CDR3 length: 13 amino acids. Trimming took 1 base from V and 1 from J, leaving 6 bases between them. The data were also submitted as part of a second study, on T cells in Graves' hyperthyroidism and ophthalmopathy. That paper notes: Before onset, ophthalmopathy was predicted by the model a median roughly six months earlier.

V gene TRBV20-1 combines with J gene TRBJ2-3; D unresolved. Sequenced material: peripheral blood mononuclear cells (PBMCs), taken at new diagnosis, from a patient treated with antithyroid drugs. The sequence was obtained from a young man with Graves disease. The CDR3 sequence: CSARVPGTDTQYF. CDR3 bases: TGCAGTGCTAGAGTCCCAGGCACAGATACGCAGTATTTT.